This T cell receptor beta chain was identified during a study of T cell clonality in common variable immunodeficiency. Germline V gene lookup returns CDR1 SNHLY and CDR2 FYNNEI. The length of the CDR3 is 14 residues. This clone was seen ten or more times. What it binds is unknown. The read terminates 3 residues before the CDR3 end, so the remaining end is supplied by the germline J gene. Each donor provided roughly 4.5 to 8.5 ml of heparinized whole blood. Study-level results: Compared with healthy controls, CVID subjects showed increased TCRbeta clonality, mostly in about a third.

Method: immunoSEQ multiplex PCR; TCRdb's copy keeps in-frame clones and lacks some. Listed for the sample are about 31,000 clones, none seen a single time. Sequenced material: peripheral blood mononuclear cells. The chain carries TRBV2 and TRBJ2-3; 9 bases line up with TRBD2. The sequence came from a person between 18 and 70 years old in good health. The chain's CDR3 is CASTLSGRGETQYF. The DNA read from the CDR3 is TGTGCCAGCACCCTTAGCGGGAGAGGAGAGACG.